These 21 T cell receptor beta chains were all obtained from the same sample, sequenced in a study of blood T cell repertoires in COVID-19. The method was immunoSEQ multiplex PCR; TCRdb's version includes in-frame clones alone and lacks a portion of them. Of about 430,000 clones listed, more than 70% are singletons. The sequenced sample was PBMCs or T cells enriched from blood (not recorded which). The receptors derive from a woman aged 18-29 years who had been exposed to COVID-19.

The CDR3 is CASSSPPGTGRTYEQYF. CDR3 bases: TGTGCCAGCAGCTCCCCGCCCGGGACAGGGAGAACCTACGAGCAGTACTTC. The V and J genes are TRBV7-9 and TRBJ2-7; 9 bases fit TRBD1. Germline values: CDR1 SEHNR, CDR2 FQNEAQ (reference sequence). The CDR3 runs 17 residues. V trimming: 4 bases; J trimming: 2 bases; junction bases outside the gene matches: 12.

This chain connects TRBV18 to TRBJ1-4; maybe TRBD1 (5 bases). Germline CDR1 is KGHSH and CDR2 is LQKENI. With 6 bases removed from V and 7 bases from J, the gap between germline ends came to 15 bases. The CDR3 consists of 14 residues. The CDR3 coding sequence is TGTGCCAGCTCCCCTGGTTTGGGGCTTGAAAAACTGTTTTTT. Protein product: CASSPGLGLEKLFF.

The V and J genes are TRBV9 and TRBJ1-1; 11 bases fit TRBD1. Germline V gene sequence: CDR1 SGDLS, CDR2 YYNGEE. The CDR3 length is 15 residues. V was clipped by 0 bases and J by 7 bases; unmatched bases: 5. The CDR3 coding sequence is TGTGCCAGCAGCGTAGGGACAGGGGGCGATATTGAAGCTTTCTTT. Translation gives CASSVGTGGDIEAFF. Filled out from reference TRBV9 and TRBJ1-1, the complete variable domain reads DSGVTQTPKHLITATGQRVTLRCSPRSGDLSVYWYQQSLDQGLQFLIQYYNGEERAKGNILERFSAQQFPDLHSELNLSSLELGDSALYFCASSVGTGGDIEAFFGQGTRLTVV.

This clone has a single count. The chain employs TRBV19 and TRBJ1-1; maybe TRBD1 (5 bases). V was trimmed by 5 bases and J by 5 bases, leaving 9 bases between them. Germline-derived CDR1 and CDR2 are LNHDA and SQIVND (reference sequence). This CDR3 has 12 residues. The CDR3 bases are TGTGCCAGTAGTTCAGGGTGGACTGAAGCTTTCTTT. Protein: CASSSGWTEAFF.

The chain couples TRBV3-1 (or the pseudogene TRBV3-2) to TRBJ2-1, with TRBD2 matching 7 bases. Germline V gives CDR1 LGHDT, CDR2 YNNKEL (reference sequence). Trimming took 1 base from V and 7 from J; bases not matched to a gene: 10. This CDR3 comprises 16 residues. The CDR3 coding sequence is TGTGCCAGCAGCCAAGCTCAGCGGGGACCGGGTAATGAGCAGTTCTTC. Translating it yields CASSQAQRGPGNEQFF.

The chain links TRBV27 to TRBJ2-1, with unresolved D. Germline V gives CDR1 MNHEY, CDR2 SMNVEV (reference sequence). The CDR3 is 15 residues long. Between the trimmed V and J ends, which lost 3 bases and 0 bases, there was a span of 9 bases. The CDR3 loop reads CASSFLPSSYNEQFF. DNA of the CDR3: TGTGCCAGCAGTTTCCTGCCGAGCTCCTACAATGAGCAGTTCTTC.

This chain uses TRBV5-6 with TRBJ1-1; no definite D call. Germline CDR1 reads SGHDT; CDR2 reads YYEEEE. V was trimmed by 3 bases and J by 5 bases, leaving 11 bases between them. The CDR3 consists of 13 residues. CDR3 coding DNA: TGTGCCAGCAGCTCCTTTCGTCAGACTGAAGCTTTCTTT. The encoded protein is CASSSFRQTEAFF. The full variable domain, with the rest looked up from reference TRBV5-6 and TRBJ1-1, is DAGVTQSPTHLIKTRGQQVTLRCSPKSGHDTVSWYQQALGQGPQFIFQYYEEEERQRGNFPDRFSGHQFPNYSSELNVNALLLGDSALYLCASSSFRQTEAFFGQGTRLTVV.

The CDR3 spells CASSERYSYEQYF. CDR3 in DNA: TGTGCCAGCAGTGAGCGGTATTCCTACGAGCAGTACTTC. The J gene is TRBJ2-7, the V gene TRBV28; D perhaps matches TRBD2 (5 bases). The V end lost 5 bases, the J end lost 1 base, and 9 bases lay between the germline ends. Germline-derived CDR1 and CDR2 are MDHEN and SYDVKM. The CDR3 spans 13 residues. The whole variable domain, filled in from reference TRBV28 and TRBJ2-7, reads DVKVTQSSRYLVKRTGEKVFLECVQDMDHENMFWYRQDPGLGLRLIYFSYDVKMKEKGDIPEGYSVSREKKERFSLILESASTNQTSMYLCASSERYSYEQYFGPGTRLTVT.

This clone appeared a single time. In the same sample, other DNA sequences code for this CDR3. This chain uses TRBV19 with TRBJ2-3; a possible D gene is TRBD1 (6 bases). CDR1 LNHDA and CDR2 SQIVND come from the germline V gene (reference sequence). This CDR3 has 14 residues. The V gene lost 1 base and the J gene lost 1 base, with 6 bases spanning the gap. CDR3 loop: CASSIGQGTDTQYF. The CDR3, as DNA: TGTGCCAGTAGTATAGGACAGGGCACAGATACGCAGTATTTT.

The chain recombines TRBV3-1 (or the pseudogene TRBV3-2) with TRBJ1-3; a weak D match, TRBD1 (5 bases). Germline V gene lookup returns CDR1 LGHDT and CDR2 YNNKEL (reference sequence). The CDR3 runs to 19 residues. V lost 0 bases, J lost 0 bases, and 18 bases lay in between. The CDR3 DNA is TGTGCCAGCAGCCAAGAACCCCCCGACAGTCGCAACTCTGGAAACACCATATATTTT. This codes for CASSQEPPDSRNSGNTIYF.

This chain connects TRBV30 to TRBJ2-1; TRBD1 might be the D (5 bases). The ends were cut back, 0 bases at V and 7 bases at J, with 10 bases in the middle. This CDR3 comprises 13 residues. CDR1 and CDR2 (germline): GTSNPN, SVGIG (reference sequence). The CDR3: CAWSVRVKNEQFF. The CDR3 nucleotides are TGTGCCTGGAGTGTCAGGGTAAAGAATGAGCAGTTCTTC.

The chain joins TRBV10-1 to TRBJ2-7; TRBD1 is a possible D gene (7 bases). The CDR3 is made up of 14 amino acids. Germline V gives CDR1 WNHNN, CDR2 SYGVQD (reference sequence). With 6 bases removed from V and 3 bases from J, the gap between germline ends came to 15 bases. CDR3 amino acids: CASSCGTAYYEQYF. CDR3 in DNA: TGCGCCAGCAGCTGCGGGACAGCCTACTACGAGCAGTACTTC.

The CDR3 reads CASSLGTGENTEAFF. CDR3 DNA sequence: TGTGCCAGCAGCTTAGGGACAGGGGAGAACACTGAAGCTTTCTTT. The gene calls are TRBV11-3 and TRBJ1-1; 9 nucleotides line up with TRBD1. V gave up 1 base and J gave up 1 base; unmatched junction bases: 1. Germline CDR1 is SGHNT and CDR2 is YENEEA. The CDR3 loop spans 15 amino acids.

The chain combines TRBV5-1 with TRBJ2-3; 11 bases match TRBD2. The CDR3 length is 17 residues. Germline V gene sequence: CDR1 SGHRS, CDR2 YFSETQ. Losses at the gene ends were 0 bases for V and 4 bases for J; bases not matched to a gene: 7. The CDR3 region has the DNA TGCGCCAGCAGCTTGGTGCTAGCGGGGGGAATCGCAGATACGCAGTATTTT. Translating it yields CASSLVLAGGIADTQYF. Together with reference TRBV5-1 and TRBJ2-3, the CDR3 gives the full variable domain: KAGVTQTPRYLIKTRGQQVTLSCSPISGHRSVSWYQQTPGQGLQFLFEYFSETQRNKGNFPGRFSGRQFSNSRSEMNVSTLELGDSALYLCASSLVLAGGIADTQYFGPGTRLTVL.

This clone was picked up one time. V and J are TRBV5-1 and TRBJ1-6; 7 nucleotides match TRBD1. Unmatched junction bases numbered 3, after V lost 0 bases and J lost 6 bases. The V gene's germline CDR1 is SGHRS and CDR2 YFSETQ. The CDR3 spans 15 residues. Written as DNA, the CDR3 is TGCGCCAGCAGCTTGGGTGGACAGGCTAATTCACCCCTCCACTTT. It translates to CASSLGGQANSPLHF.

This chain connects TRBV27 to TRBJ2-7; TRBD2 is a possible D gene (5 bases). The germline gives CDR1 MNHEY, CDR2 SMNVEV (reference sequence). This CDR3 is built from 15 residues. Trimming left V 9 bases short and J 3 bases short, with 21 bases between. The CDR3 DNA sequence: TGTGCCAGACGGACCCACCGCCTAGCAGTCTACGAGCAGTACTTC. This codes for CARRTHRLAVYEQYF.

This clone was seen only once. The CDR3 here is CASSLAQGQETQYF. The DNA of the CDR3 is TGCGCCAGCAGCTTGGCCCAGGGCCAAGAGACCCAGTACTTC. The chain employs TRBV5-1 and TRBJ2-5; maybe TRBD1 (5 bases). Trimming shortened V by 0 bases and J by 1 base, and 7 bases separated the two germline ends. This CDR3 contains 14 residues. Germline CDR1 is SGHRS and CDR2 is YFSETQ.

This sequence joins TRBV30 and TRBJ2-1, with TRBD2 identical over 12 bases. The CDR3 sequence is 14 residues long. Germline V CDR1 and CDR2: GTSNPN, SVGIG (reference sequence). V was clipped by 2 bases and J by 9 bases; unmatched bases: 5. The CDR3 sequence: CAWSRGLAGSEQFF. DNA of the CDR3: TGTGCCTGGAGTCGGGGACTAGCGGGCAGTGAGCAGTTCTTC.

The V gene is TRBV15, the J gene TRBJ1-4; D not resolved. Germline assignment: CDR1 LNHNV and CDR2 YYDKDF (reference sequence). V dropped 8 bases and J dropped 4 bases, with 14 bases sitting between them. The CDR3 is made up of 14 amino acids. The CDR3 spells CATWVAGSNEKLFF. The CDR3 bases are TGTGCCACCTGGGTAGCGGGTAGTAATGAAAAACTGTTTTTT.

The table lists this clone with a count of one. CDR3 sequence reads: CASIPQGAHEQFF. DNA for the CDR3: TGTGCCAGCATTCCACAGGGGGCGCATGAGCAGTTCTTC. The chain links TRBV27 to TRBJ2-1; 9 nucleotides align to TRBD1. J gave up 8 bases and V 7 bases, and 6 bases lay outside the gene matches. CDR1 and CDR2 (germline): MNHEY, SMNVEV (reference sequence). This CDR3 has 13 amino acids.

CDR3 coding DNA: TGTGCCAGCAGCTTCGGGGGAGGTCCTTACGAGCAGTACTTC. This sequence encodes CASSFGGGPYEQYF. The chain has TRBV11-2 and TRBJ2-7, with D possibly matching TRBD2 (6 bases). Germline V gene lookup returns CDR1 SGHAT and CDR2 FQNNGV. Trimming shortened V by 3 bases and J by 4 bases, and 13 bases separated the two germline ends. This CDR3 region has 14 residues.